The sample holds one count of the clone carrying this TCR beta chain. This sample stems from a study of blood T cell repertoires in COVID-19. Looking at the study overall: Nucleic acid was either cDNA or gDNA, and it came from T cells, B-cell-depleted T cells, or PBMCs.

V shed 5 bases, J shed 9 bases, and the junction held 7 bases outside the gene matches. Germline assignment: CDR1 SGHAT and CDR2 FQDESV (reference sequence). The CDR3 covers 15 residues. Original methodology: The assay estimated nucleated cells by amplifying reference gene primers. TCRdb keeps only in-frame clones here, not all; method: immunoSEQ multiplex PCR. V and J calls and clone size are given by that table; D and trimming were obtained from the DNA. The sample shows 100,000 or so clones, roughly 88% of them seen only once. The origin of this receptor is a woman aged 55-69 years with acute or convalescent COVID-19. V usage is TRBV11-1 and J usage is TRBJ2-1; 13 bases line up with TRBD2. Sample: peripheral blood. CDR3 in amino acids: CASSPGTSGVGEQFF. As DNA, the CDR3 is TGTGCCAGCAGCCCTGGGACTAGCGGGGTGGGTGAGCAGTTCTTC.